The following is a TCR beta chain sequence with its context. Per the authors' pipeline: Researchers report that nucleated cell counts were estimated from reference gene primer amplification. The repertoire was sequenced with immunoSEQ multiplex PCR; TCRdb's copy has only in-frame clones and lacks some. V and J calls plus clone size are reproduced from that table; the DNA served to infer D and trimming. The data show approximately 97,000 clones, with 90% seen just once and 1.5% to 2% held by the top ten. The CDR3 has 16 amino acids. This sample was included in a study of blood T cell repertoires in COVID-19. Overall study context: Both acute and convalescent COVID-19 samples were obtained from the United States, Italy and Spain. The cDNA or gDNA used as material had been derived from T cells, B-cell-depleted T cells, or PBMCs.

The sequence derives from a man in his fifties or sixties with acute or convalescent COVID-19. The chain uses TRBV21-1 and TRBJ1-5. TRBV21-1 is noted as a pseudogene. The sample taken for sequencing was peripheral blood. CDR3 in DNA: TGTGCCAGCAGCAAAGCGGCCAACCGCGGGGATCAGCCCCAGCATTTT. Its protein is CASSKAANRGDQPQHF.